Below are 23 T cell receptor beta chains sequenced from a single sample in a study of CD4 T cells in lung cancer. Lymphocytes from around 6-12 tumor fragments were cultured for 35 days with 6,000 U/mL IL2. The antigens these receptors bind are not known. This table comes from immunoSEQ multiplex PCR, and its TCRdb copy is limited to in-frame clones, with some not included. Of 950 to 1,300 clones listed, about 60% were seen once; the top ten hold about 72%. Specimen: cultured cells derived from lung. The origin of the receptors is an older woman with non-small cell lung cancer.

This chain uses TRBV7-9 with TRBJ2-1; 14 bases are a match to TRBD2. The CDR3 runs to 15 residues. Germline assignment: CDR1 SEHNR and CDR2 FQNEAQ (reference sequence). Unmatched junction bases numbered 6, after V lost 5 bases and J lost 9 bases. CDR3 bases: TGTGCCAGCAGCCTGACTAGCGGGGGGGCCACTGAGCAGTTCTTC. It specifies CASSLTSGGATEQFF.

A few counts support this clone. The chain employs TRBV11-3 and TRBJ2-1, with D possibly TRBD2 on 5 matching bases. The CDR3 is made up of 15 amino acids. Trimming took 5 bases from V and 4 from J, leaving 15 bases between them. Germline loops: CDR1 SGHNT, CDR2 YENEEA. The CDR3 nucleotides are TGTGCCAGCAGCGTAACTATTGGGGAGTACAATGAGCAGTTCTTC. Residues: CASSVTIGEYNEQFF. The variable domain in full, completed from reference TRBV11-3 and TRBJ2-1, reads EAGVVQSPRYKIIEKKQPVAFWCNPISGHNTLYWYLQNLGQGPELLIRYENEEAVDDSQLPKDRFSAERLKGVDSTLKIQPAELGDSAVYLCASSVTIGEYNEQFFGPGTRLTVL.

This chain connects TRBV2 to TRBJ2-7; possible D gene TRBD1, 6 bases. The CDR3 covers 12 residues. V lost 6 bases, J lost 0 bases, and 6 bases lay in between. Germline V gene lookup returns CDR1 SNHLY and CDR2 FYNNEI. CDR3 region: CASRDSSYEQYF. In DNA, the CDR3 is TGTGCCAGCAGGGACAGCTCCTACGAGCAGTACTTC.

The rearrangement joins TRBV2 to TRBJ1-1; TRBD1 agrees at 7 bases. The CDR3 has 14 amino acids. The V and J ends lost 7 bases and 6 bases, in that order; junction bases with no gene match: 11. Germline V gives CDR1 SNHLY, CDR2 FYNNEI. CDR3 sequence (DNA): TGTGCCAGCAAAGAATCGGACAGGCTAGCTGAAGCTTTCTTT. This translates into CASKESDRLAEAFF.

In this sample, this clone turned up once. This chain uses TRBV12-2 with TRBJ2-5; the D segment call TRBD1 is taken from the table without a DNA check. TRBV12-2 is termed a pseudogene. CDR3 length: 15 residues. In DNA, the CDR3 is TGTGCAAGTCGCACTGCCAGGGGATGGGAGGAGACCCAGTACTTC. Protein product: CASRTARGWEETQYF.

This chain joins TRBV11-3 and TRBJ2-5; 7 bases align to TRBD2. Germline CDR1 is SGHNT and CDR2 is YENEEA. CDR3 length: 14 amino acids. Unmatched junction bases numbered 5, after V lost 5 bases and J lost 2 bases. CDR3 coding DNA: TGTGCCAGCAGCCATGGACTAGTACAAGAGACCCAGTACTTC. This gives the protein CASSHGLVQETQYF.

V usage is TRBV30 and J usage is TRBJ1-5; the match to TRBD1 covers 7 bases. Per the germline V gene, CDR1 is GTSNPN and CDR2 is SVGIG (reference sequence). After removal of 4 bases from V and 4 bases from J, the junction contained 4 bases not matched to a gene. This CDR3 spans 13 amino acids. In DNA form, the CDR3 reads TGTGCCTGGACCGCACAGGGGAATCAGCCCCAGCATTTT. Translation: CAWTAQGNQPQHF.

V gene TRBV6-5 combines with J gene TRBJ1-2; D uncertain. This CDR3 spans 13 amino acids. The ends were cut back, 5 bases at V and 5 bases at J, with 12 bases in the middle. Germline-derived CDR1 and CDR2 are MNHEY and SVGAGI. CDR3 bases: TGTGCCAGCAGTCAGGAGCGCCCTTATGGCTACACCTTC. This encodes CASSQERPYGYTF.

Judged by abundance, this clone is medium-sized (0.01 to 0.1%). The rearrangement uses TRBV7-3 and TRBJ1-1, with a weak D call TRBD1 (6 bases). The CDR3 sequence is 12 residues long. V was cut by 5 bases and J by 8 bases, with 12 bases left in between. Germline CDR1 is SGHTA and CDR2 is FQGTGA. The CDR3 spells CASSPGGREAFF. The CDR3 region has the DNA TGTGCCAGCAGCCCGGGGGGCAGGGAAGCTTTCTTT.

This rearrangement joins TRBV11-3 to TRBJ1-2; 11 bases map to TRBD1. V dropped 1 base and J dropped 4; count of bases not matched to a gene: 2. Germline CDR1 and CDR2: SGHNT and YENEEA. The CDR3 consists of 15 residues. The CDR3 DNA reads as TGTGCCAGCAGCTTAGGGACAGGGGGCCTCTATGGCTACACCTTC. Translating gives CASSLGTGGLYGYTF.

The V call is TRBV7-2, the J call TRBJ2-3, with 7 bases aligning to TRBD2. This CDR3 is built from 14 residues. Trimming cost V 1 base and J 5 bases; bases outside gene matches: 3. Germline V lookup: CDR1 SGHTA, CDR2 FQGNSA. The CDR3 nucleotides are TGTGCCAGCAGCTTAGACGGCGGGGGAGATACGCAGTATTTT. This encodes CASSLDGGGDTQYF. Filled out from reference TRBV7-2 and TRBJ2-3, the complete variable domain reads GAGVSQSPSNKVTEKGKDVELRCDPISGHTALYWYRQSLGQGLEFLIYFQGNSAPDKSGLPSDRFSAERTGGSVSTLTIQRTQQEDSAVYLCASSLDGGGDTQYFGPGTRLTVL.

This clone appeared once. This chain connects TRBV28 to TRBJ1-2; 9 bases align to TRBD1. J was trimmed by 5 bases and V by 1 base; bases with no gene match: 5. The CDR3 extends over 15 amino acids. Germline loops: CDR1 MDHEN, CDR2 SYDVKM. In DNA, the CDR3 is TGTGCCAGCAGTTTATTGACAGGGGGGGGGTATGGCTACACCTTC. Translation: CASSLLTGGGYGYTF.

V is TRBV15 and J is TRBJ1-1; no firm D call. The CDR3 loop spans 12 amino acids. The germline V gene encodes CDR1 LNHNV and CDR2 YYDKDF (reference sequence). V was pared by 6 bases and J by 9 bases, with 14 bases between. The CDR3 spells CATSRAEGQAFF. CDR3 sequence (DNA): TGTGCCACCAGTCGGGCGGAGGGTCAAGCTTTCTTT. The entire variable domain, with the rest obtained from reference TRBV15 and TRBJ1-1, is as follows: DAMVIQNPRYQVTQFGKPVTLSCSQTLNHNVMYWYQQKSSQAPKLLFHYYDKDFNNEADTPDNFQSRRPNTSFCFLDIRSPGLGDTAMYLCATSRAEGQAFFGQGTRLTVV.

The chain's CDR3 is CASSFGGSARVQYF. The CDR3 bases are TGTGCCAGCAGTTTCGGAGGGTCCGCTAGAGTGCAGTACTTC. The V gene is TRBV28, the J gene TRBJ2-7; tentatively, D is TRBD2 (6 bases). The CDR3 is 14 amino acids. The germline gives CDR1 MDHEN, CDR2 SYDVKM. V was shortened by 3 bases and J by 9 bases, with 18 bases between the two germline ends.

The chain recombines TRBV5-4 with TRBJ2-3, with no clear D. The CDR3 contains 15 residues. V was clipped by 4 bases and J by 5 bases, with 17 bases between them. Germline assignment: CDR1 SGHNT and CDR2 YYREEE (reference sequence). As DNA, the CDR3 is TGTGCCAGCAGCCTCGGTGGTCGAGGAAAAGATACGCAGTATTTT. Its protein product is CASSLGGRGKDTQYF.

CDR3 sequence (DNA): TGCGCCAGCAGCTCCCAGGGAATCGATACGCAGTATTTT. It translates to CASSSQGIDTQYF. The chain carries TRBV5-1 and TRBJ2-3, with D perhaps TRBD1 (5 bases). With 3 bases removed from V and 6 bases from J, the gap between germline ends came to 11 bases. CDR1 and CDR2 from the germline V gene are SGHRS and YFSETQ. The CDR3 covers 13 residues.

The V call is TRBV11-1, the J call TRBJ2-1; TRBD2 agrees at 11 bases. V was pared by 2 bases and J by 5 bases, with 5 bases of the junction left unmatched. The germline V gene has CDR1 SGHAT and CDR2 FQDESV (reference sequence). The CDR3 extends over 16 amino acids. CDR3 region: CASSLTSGGSDNEQFF. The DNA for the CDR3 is TGTGCCAGCAGCTTAACTAGCGGGGGATCTGACAATGAGCAGTTCTTC.

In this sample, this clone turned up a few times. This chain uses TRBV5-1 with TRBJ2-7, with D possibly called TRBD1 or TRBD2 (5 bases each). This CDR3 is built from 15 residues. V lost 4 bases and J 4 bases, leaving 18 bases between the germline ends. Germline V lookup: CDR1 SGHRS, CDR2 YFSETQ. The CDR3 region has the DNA TGCGCCAGCAGCCCGGGCGGCAGGGAGTTATACGAGCAGTACTTC. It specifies CASSPGGRELYEQYF.

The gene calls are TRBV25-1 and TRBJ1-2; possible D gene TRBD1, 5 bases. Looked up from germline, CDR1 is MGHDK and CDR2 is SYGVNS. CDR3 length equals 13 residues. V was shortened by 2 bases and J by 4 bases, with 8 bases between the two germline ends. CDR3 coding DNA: TGTGCCAGCAGTGAAGCCGGGACCTATGGCTACACCTTC. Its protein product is CASSEAGTYGYTF.

As DNA, the CDR3 is TGTGCCAGCAGCGGAGGATTCGCCACCGGGGAGCTGTTTTTT. It encodes CASSGGFATGELFF. The chain employs TRBV5-6 and TRBJ2-2; maybe TRBD2 (5 bases). The CDR3 extends over 14 amino acids. Looked up from germline, CDR1 is SGHDT and CDR2 is YYEEEE. V lost 4 bases to trimming and J lost 4 bases, with 11 bases between them.

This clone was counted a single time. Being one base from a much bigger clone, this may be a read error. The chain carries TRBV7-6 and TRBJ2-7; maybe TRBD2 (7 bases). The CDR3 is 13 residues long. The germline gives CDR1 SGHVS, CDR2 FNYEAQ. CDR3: CASSQTRGAPRNF. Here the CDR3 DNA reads TGCGCCAGCAGCCAGACACGGGGGGCCCCCAGGAACTTC.

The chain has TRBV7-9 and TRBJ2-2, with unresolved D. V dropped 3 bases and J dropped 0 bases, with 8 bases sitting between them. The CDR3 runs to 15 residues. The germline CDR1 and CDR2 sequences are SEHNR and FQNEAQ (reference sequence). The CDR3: CASSFTESNTGELFF. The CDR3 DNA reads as TGTGCCAGCAGCTTCACGGAGTCGAACACCGGGGAGCTGTTTTTT.

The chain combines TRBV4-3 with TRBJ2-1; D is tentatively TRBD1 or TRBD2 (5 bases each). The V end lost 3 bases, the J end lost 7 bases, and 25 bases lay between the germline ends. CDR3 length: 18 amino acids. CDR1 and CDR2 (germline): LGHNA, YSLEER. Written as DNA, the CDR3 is TGCGCCAGCAGCCATGTTGGGACGAAGTGGGGGAACGAGAATGAGCAGTTCTTC. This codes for CASSHVGTKWGNENEQFF.